The entry that follows covers one T cell receptor beta chain sequence. Its antigen is as yet unknown. The sample belongs to a study of cytomegalovirus exposure and HLA in healthy donors. Study-wide points: A later analysis appeared to link common viral pathogens to several of the most significant clusters.

The CDR3 spans 16 residues. V trimming: 4 bases; J trimming: 2 bases; junction bases outside the gene matches: 8. Per germline, CDR1 ENHRY and CDR2 SYGVKD. Amplification used 60 Vbeta primers and 13 Jbeta primers. Some clones are missing from TCRdb's copy, which holds only in-frame ones; the method was immunoSEQ multiplex PCR. The sample records 95,000 or so clones, 80% to 85% being singletons. Sequenced input: PBMCs. The TCR comes from a woman in her sixties or seventies in good health and CMV-seropositive. V gene TRBV10-3 combines with J gene TRBJ2-3; 8 nucleotides agree with TRBD1. The CDR3 nucleotides are TGTGCCATCAGTGGGGATCAGGACAGGGTCACAGATACGCAGTATTTT. Residues: CAISGDQDRVTDTQYF.